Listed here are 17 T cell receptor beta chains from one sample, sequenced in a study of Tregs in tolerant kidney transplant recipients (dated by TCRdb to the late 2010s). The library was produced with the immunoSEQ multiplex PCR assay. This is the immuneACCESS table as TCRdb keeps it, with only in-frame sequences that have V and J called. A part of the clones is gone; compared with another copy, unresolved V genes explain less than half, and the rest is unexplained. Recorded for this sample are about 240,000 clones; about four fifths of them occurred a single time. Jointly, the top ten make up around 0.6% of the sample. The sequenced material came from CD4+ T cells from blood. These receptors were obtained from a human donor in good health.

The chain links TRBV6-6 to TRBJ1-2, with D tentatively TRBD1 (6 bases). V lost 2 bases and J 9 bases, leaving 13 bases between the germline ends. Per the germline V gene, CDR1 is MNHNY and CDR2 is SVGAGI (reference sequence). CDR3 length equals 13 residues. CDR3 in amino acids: CASSYEGDWSYTF. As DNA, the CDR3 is TGTGCCAGCAGTTACGAGGGGGATTGGAGCTACACCTTC.

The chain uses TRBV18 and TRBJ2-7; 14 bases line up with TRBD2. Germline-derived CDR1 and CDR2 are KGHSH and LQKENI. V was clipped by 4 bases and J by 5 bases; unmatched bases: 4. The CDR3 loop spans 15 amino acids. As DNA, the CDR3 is TGTGCCAGCTCACAGGGACTAGCGGGAGCAAACGAGCAGTACTTC. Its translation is CASSQGLAGANEQYF.

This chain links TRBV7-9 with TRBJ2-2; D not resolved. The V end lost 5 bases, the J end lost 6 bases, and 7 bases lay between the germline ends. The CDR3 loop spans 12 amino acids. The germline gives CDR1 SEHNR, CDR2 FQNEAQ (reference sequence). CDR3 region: CASSPTAGELFF. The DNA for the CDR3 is TGTGCCAGCAGCCCCACGGCCGGGGAGCTGTTTTTT. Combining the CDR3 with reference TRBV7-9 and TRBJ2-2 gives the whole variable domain DTGVSQNPRHKITKRGQNVTFRCDPISEHNRLYWYRQTLGQGPEFLTYFQNEAQLEKSRLLSDRFSAERPKGSFSTLEIQRTEQGDSAMYLCASSPTAGELFFGEGSRLTVL.

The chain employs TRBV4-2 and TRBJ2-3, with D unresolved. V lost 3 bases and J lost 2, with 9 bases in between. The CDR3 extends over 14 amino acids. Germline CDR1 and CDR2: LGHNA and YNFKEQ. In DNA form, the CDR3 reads TGTGCCAGCAGCCAGGGAAGGGTCACAGATACGCAGTATTTT. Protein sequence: CASSQGRVTDTQYF.

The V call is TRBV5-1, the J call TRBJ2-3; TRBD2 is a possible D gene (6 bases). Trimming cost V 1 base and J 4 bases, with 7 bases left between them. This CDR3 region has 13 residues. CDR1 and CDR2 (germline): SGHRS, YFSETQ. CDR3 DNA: TGCGCCAGCAGCTTGAGACTAGCAGATACGCAGTATTTT. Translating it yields CASSLRLADTQYF.

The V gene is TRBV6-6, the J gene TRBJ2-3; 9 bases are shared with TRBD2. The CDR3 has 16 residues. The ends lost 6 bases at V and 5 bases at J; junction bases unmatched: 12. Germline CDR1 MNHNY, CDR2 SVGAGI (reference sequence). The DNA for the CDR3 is TGTGCCAGCAGCCCCGCGGTAGCGGGGGCTGAAGATACGCAGTATTTT. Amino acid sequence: CASSPAVAGAEDTQYF.

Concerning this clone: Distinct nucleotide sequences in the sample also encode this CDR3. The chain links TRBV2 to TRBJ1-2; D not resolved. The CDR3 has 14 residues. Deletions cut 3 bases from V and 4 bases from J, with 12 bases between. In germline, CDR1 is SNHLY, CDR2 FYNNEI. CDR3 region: CASSESGRFYGYTF. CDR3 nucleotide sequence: TGTGCCAGCAGTGAGTCGGGCAGGTTCTATGGCTACACCTTC.

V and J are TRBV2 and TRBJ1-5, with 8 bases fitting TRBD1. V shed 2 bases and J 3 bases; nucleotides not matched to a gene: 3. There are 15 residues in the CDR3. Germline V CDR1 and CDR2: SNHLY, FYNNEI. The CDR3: CASSEQGAHNQPQHF. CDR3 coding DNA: TGTGCCAGCAGTGAACAGGGGGCGCACAATCAGCCCCAGCATTTT.

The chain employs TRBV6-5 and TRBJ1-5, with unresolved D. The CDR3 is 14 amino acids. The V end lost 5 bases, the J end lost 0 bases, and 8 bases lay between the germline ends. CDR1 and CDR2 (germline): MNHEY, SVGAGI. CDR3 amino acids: CASSEGYSNQPQHF. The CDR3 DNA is TGTGCCAGCAGTGAGGGATATAGCAATCAGCCCCAGCATTTT.

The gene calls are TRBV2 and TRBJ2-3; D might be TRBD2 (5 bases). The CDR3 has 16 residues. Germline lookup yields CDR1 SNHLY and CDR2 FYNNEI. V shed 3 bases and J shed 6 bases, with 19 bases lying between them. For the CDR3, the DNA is TGTGCCAGCAGTGATTTTACTAGAAAGGTCGCGGATACGCAGTATTTT. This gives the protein CASSDFTRKVADTQYF. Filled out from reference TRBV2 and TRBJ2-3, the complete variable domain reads EPEVTQTPSHQVTQMGQEVILRCVPISNHLYFYWYRQILGQKVEFLVSFYNNEISEKSEIFDDQFSVERPDGSNFTLKIRSTKLEDSAMYFCASSDFTRKVADTQYFGPGTRLTVL.

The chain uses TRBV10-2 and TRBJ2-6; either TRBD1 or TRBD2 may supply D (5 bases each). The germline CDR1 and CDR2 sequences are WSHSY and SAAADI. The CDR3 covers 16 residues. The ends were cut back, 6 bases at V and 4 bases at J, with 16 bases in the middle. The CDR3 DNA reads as TGCGCCAGCAGAGCCGGGACCCTAAACGGGGCCAACGTCCTGACTTTC. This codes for CASRAGTLNGANVLTF.

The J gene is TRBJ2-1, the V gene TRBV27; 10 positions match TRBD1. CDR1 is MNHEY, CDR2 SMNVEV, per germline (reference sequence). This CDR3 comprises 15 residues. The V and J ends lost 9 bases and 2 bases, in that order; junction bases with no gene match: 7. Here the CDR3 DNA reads TGTGCCAGTAGGACCGGGACAGGGGCCTACAATGAGCAGTTCTTC. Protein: CASRTGTGAYNEQFF.

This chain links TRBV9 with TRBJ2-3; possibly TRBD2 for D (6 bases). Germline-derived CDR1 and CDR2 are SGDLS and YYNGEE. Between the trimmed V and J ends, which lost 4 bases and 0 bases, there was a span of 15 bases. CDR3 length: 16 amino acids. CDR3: CASSFRDGGSTDTQYF. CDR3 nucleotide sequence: TGTGCCAGCAGCTTCCGCGACGGGGGTAGCACAGATACGCAGTATTTT.

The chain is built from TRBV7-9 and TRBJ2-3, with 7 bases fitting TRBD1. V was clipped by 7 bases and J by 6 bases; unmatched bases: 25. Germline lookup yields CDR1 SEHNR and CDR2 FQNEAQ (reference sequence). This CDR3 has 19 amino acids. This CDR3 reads CASTPYGSGGPGGGDTQYF. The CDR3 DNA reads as TGTGCCAGCACCCCCTACGGTTCAGGGGGTCCCGGCGGTGGGGATACGCAGTATTTT.

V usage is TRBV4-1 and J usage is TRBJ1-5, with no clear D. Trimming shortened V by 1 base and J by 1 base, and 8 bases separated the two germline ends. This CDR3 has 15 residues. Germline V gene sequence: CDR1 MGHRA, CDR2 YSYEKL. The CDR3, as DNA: TGCGCCAGCAGCCAAGTAGGAAGCAGCAATCAGCCCCAGCATTTT. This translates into CASSQVGSSNQPQHF.

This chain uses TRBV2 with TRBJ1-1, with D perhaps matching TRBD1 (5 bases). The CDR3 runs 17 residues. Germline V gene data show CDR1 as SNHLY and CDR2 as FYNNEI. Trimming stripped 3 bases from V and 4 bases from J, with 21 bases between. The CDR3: CASSDPRANPGRTEAFF. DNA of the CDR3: TGTGCCAGCAGTGATCCGCGGGCCAACCCGGGACGCACTGAAGCTTTCTTT.

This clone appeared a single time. The CDR3 DNA sequence: TGTGCCAGCAGCGTAAGGGAAGGGAGGGCAGATACGCAGTATTTT. It is translated as CASSVREGRADTQYF. The chain carries TRBV9 and TRBJ2-3; 7 bases line up with TRBD2. J lost 4 bases, V lost 1 base, and 6 bases had no gene match. Germline CDR1 and CDR2: SGDLS and YYNGEE. The CDR3 is 15 residues long.